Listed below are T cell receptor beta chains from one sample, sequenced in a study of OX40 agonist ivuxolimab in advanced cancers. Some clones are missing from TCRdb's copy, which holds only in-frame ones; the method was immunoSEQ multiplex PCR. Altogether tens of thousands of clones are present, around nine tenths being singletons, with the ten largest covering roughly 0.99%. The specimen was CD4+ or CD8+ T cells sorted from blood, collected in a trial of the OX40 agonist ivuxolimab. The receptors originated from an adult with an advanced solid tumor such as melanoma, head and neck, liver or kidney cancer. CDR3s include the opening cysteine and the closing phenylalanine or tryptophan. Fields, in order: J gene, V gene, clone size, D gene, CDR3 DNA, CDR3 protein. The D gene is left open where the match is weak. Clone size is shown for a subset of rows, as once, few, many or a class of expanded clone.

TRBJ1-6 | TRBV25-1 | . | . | TGTGCCAGCAGTGAATCTCCGGGGGCACCCCTCCACTTT | CASSESPGAPLHF
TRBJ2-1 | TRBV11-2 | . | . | TGTGCCAGCAGCTTTTCCACCAATGAGCAGTTCTTC | CASSFSTNEQFF
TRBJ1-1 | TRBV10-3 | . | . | TGTGCCATCGGGAGCGGCGGCCGAGCTGAAGCTTTCTTT | CAIGSGGRAEAFF
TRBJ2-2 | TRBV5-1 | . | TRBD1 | TGCGCCAGCAGCGGACAGGTGAACACCGGGGAGCTGTTTTTT | CASSGQVNTGELFF
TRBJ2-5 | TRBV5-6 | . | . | TGTGCCAGCAGCCCCGATATATATGAGACCCAGTACTTC | CASSPDIYETQYF
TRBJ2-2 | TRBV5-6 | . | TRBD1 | TGTGCCAGCAGCTCCGTGGACAGGCCTAACACCGGGGAGCTGTTTTTT | CASSSVDRPNTGELFF
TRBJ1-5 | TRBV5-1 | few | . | TGCGCCAGCAGCCCCGGCAGAGATCAGCCCCAGCATTTT | CASSPGRDQPQHF
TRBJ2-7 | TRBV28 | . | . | TGTGCCAGCGTCGTCAGGGCGGGCGAGCAGTACTTC | CASVVRAGEQYF
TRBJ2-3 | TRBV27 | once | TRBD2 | TGTGCCAGCAGTTTAACTAGCGGGAGAGATACGCAGTATTTT | CASSLTSGRDTQYF
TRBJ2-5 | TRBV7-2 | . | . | TGTGCCAGCAGCTTAGAGGTCAGGCAAGAGACCCAGTACTTC | CASSLEVRQETQYF
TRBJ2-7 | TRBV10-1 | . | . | TGCGCCAGCAGGGACCAGGGATCTTTTTACGAGCAGTACTTC | CASRDQGSFYEQYF
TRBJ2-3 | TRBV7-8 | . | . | TGTGCCAGCAGCGGGACATTCGGCACAGATACGCAGTATTTT | CASSGTFGTDTQYF
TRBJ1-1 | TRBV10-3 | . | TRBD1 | TGTGCCATCAGTGGGACAGGGCGAGGGTACACTGAAGCTTTCTTT | CAISGTGRGYTEAFF
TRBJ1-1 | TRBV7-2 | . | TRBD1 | TGTGCCAGCAGCTTATCTCCCGGGACAGGGAACACTGAAGCTTTCTTT | CASSLSPGTGNTEAFF
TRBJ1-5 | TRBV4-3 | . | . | TGCGCCAGCAGCCAAGATCGGGCTCAGCCCCAGCATTTT | CASSQDRAQPQHF
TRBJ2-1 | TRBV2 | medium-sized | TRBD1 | TGTGCCAGCAGTGTCGAGGGGGCCTTCGGGGCACGTGACAATGAGCAGTTCTTC | CASSVEGAFGARDNEQFF
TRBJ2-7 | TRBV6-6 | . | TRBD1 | TGTGCCAGCAGTTCCCGGGACAGGGCTGGTGAGCAGTACTTC | CASSSRDRAGEQYF
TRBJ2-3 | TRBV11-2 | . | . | TGTGCCAGCAGCTTAGATGGCACATCAGATACGCAGTATTTT | CASSLDGTSDTQYF
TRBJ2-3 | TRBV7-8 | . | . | TGTGCCAGCAGCTTAAACGAGCGCCATAGCACAGATACGCAGTATTTT | CASSLNERHSTDTQYF
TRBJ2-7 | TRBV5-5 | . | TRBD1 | TGTGCCAGCAGTTGGGACAGCATCTCCTACGAGCAGTACTTC | CASSWDSISYEQYF
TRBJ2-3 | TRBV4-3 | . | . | TGCGCCAGCAGCCATAGTGACCCCACAGATACGCAGTATTTT | CASSHSDPTDTQYF
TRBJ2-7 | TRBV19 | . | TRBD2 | TGTGCCAGTAGTATAGATGGTCTAGCGGGCTACGAGCAGTACTTC | CASSIDGLAGYEQYF
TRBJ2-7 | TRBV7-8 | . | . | TGTGCCAGCAGCTTCGACGCCGCAAACTACGAGCAGTACTTC | CASSFDAANYEQYF
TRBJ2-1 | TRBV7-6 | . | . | TGTGCCAGCAGCGTAGTGGGGGAGTCCTACAATGAGCAGTTCTTC | CASSVVGESYNEQFF
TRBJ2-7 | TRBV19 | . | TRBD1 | TGTGCCAGTAGTGATCCTCAGGGGACAGGGGTCTACGAGCAGTACTTC | CASSDPQGTGVYEQYF
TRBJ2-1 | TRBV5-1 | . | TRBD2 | TGCGCCAGCAGCTCCGGGACTAGCGGGCCCACCCTGCAGTTCTTC | CASSSGTSGPTLQFF
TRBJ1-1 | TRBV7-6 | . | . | TGTGCCAGCAGCTTAGTGGGAGGGGGGGACACTGAAGCTTTCTTT | CASSLVGGGDTEAFF
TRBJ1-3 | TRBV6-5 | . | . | TGTGCCAGCACGAGGGGGAACTCTGGAAACACCATATATTTT | CASTRGNSGNTIYF
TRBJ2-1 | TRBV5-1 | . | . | TGCGCCAGCAGCTTTACGGGGAGCTCCTACAATGAGCAGTTCTTC | CASSFTGSSYNEQFF
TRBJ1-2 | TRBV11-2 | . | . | TGTGCCAGCAGCTTGGTCGGGGAAATCGGCTACACCTTC | CASSLVGEIGYTF
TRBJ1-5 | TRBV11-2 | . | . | TGTGCCAGCAGCTCGCTCGGAGGGACGGGTCAGCCCCAGCATTTT | CASSSLGGTGQPQHF
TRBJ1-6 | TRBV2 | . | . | TGTGCCAGCCAGGCGGGAAATAATTCACCCCTCCACTTT | CASQAGNNSPLHF
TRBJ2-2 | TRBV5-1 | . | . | TGCGCCAGCAAGGGGGACGGGGAGCTGTTTTTT | CASKGDGELFF
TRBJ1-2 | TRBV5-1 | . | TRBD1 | TGCGCCAGCAGCTTCGATCCGGGACAGGGGGCGAATGGCTACACCTTC | CASSFDPGQGANGYTF
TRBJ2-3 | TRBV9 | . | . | TGTGCCAGCAGCGTAGAAGGTTATACGCAGTATTTT | CASSVEGYTQYF
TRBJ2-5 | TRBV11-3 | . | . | TGTGCCAGCAGCTTAGAGGCGGACGGGGAGACCCAGTACTTC | CASSLEADGETQYF
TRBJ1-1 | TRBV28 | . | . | TGTGCCAGCAGTTCCGGTGTGAACACTGAAGCTTTCTTT | CASSSGVNTEAFF
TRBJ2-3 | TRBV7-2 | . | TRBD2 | TGTGCCAGCAGCCCCGGGGGGGTAGGAACAGATACGCAGTATTTT | CASSPGGVGTDTQYF
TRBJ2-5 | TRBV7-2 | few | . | TGTGCCAGCAGCTTAATCGGGCTAGCAGAGCCCCAGTACTTC | CASSLIGLAEPQYF
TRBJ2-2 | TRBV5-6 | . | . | TGTGCCAGCAGCTTTAGGGAGCTTCGCTCCGGGGAGCTGTTTTTT | CASSFRELRSGELFF
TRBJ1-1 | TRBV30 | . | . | TGTGCCTGGAGTGCCCTCGACGGACTTGAAGCTTTCTTT | CAWSALDGLEAFF
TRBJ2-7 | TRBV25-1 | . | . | TGTGCCAGCAGAGACAGCGGATCCTACGAGCAGTACTTC | CASRDSGSYEQYF
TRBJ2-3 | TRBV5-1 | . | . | TGCGCCAGCAGCTTGTACGGTGTCGGGGGTACGCAGTATTTT | CASSLYGVGGTQYF
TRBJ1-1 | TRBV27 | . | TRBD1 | TGTGCCAGCACCCCGCCCCCGGGACAGGGGTTAGCTTTCTTT | CASTPPPGQGLAFF
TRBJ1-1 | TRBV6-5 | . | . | TGTGCCAGCAGTTACGAACTAGGATCACCCCCGGGGGCTTTCTTT | CASSYELGSPPGAFF
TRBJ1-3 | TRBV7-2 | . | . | TGTGCCAGCAGCTATGGGAGTCTCCGCTCTGGAAACACCATATATTTT | CASSYGSLRSGNTIYF
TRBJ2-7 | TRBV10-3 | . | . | TGTGCCATCAGCGACAGATACGAGCAGTACTTC | CAISDRYEQYF
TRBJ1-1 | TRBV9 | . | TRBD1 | TGTGCCAGCAGCGTAGAGGGCCAGGGGGGCACTGAAGCTTTCTTT | CASSVEGQGGTEAFF
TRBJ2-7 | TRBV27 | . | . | TGTGCCAGCGGAACAGCCTACGAGCAGTACTTC | CASGTAYEQYF
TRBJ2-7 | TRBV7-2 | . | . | TGTGCCAGCAGCATTAGAGAGGGAACCTACGAGCAGTACTTC | CASSIREGTYEQYF